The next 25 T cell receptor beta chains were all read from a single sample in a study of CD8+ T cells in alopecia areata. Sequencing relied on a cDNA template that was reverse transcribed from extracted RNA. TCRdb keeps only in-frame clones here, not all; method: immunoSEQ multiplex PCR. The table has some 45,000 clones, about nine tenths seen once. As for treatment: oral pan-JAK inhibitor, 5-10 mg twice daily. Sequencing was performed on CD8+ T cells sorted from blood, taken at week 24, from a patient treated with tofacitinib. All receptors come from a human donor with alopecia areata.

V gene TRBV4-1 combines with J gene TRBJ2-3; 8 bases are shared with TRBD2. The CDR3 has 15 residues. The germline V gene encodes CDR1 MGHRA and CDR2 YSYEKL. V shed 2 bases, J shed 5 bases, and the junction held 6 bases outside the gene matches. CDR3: CASSQNRGGVDTQYF. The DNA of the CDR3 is TGCGCCAGCAGCCAAAATCGGGGGGGCGTAGATACGCAGTATTTT.

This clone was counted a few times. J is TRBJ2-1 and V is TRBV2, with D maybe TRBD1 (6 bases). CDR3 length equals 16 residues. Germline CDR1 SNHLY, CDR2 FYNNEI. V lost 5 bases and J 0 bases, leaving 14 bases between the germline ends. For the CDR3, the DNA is TGTGCCAGCAGTTACGGACAGTTCGGCTCCTACAATGAGCAGTTCTTC. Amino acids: CASSYGQFGSYNEQFF. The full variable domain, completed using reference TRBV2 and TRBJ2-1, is EPEVTQTPSHQVTQMGQEVILRCVPISNHLYFYWYRQILGQKVEFLVSFYNNEISEKSEIFDDQFSVERPDGSNFTLKIRSTKLEDSAMYFCASSYGQFGSYNEQFFGPGTRLTVL.

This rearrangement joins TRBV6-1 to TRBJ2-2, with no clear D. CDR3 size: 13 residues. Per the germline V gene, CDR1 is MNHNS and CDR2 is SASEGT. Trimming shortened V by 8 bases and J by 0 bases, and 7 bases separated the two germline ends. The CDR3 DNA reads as TGTGCCAGCTGGACGGCGAACACCGGGGAGCTGTTTTTT. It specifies CASWTANTGELFF.

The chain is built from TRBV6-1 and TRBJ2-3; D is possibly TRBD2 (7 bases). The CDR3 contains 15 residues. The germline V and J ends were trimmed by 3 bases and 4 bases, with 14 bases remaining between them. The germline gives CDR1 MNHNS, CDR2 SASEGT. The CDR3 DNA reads TGTGCCAGCAGTGATTCGAGGGGGGGTTCAGATACGCAGTATTTT. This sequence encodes CASSDSRGGSDTQYF.

The CDR3 spells CATKNLGGETQYF. The DNA of the CDR3 is TGTGCCACCAAGAACTTAGGGGGGGAGACCCAGTACTTC. V usage is TRBV6-6 and J usage is TRBJ2-5; D may match TRBD1 or TRBD2 (6 bases each). Germline V lookup: CDR1 MNHNY, CDR2 SVGAGI (reference sequence). This CDR3 has 13 residues. V was trimmed by 10 bases and J by 5 bases, leaving 17 bases between them.

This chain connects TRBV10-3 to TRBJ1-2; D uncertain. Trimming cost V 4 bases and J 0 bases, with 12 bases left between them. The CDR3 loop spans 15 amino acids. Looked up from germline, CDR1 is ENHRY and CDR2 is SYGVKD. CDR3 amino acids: CAISVSSNPNYGYTF. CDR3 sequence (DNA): TGTGCCATCAGTGTCTCATCAAACCCTAACTATGGCTACACCTTC.

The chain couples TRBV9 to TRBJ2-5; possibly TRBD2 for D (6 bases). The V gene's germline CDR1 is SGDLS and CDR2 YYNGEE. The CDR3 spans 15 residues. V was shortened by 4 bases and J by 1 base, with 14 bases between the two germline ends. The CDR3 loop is CASSFYSGSQETQYF. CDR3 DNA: TGTGCCAGCAGCTTTTATAGCGGATCCCAAGAGACCCAGTACTTC. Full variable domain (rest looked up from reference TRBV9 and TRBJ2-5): DSGVTQTPKHLITATGQRVTLRCSPRSGDLSVYWYQQSLDQGLQFLIQYYNGEERAKGNILERFSAQQFPDLHSELNLSSLELGDSALYFCASSFYSGSQETQYFGPGTRLLVL.

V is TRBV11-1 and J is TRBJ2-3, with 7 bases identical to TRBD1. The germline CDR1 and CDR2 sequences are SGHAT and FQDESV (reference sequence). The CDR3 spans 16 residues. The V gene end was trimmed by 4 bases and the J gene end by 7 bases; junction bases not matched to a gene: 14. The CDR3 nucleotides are TGTGCCAGCAGCTACCCCGGGACAGAGGTCCCGAATACGCAGTATTTT. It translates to CASSYPGTEVPNTQYF.

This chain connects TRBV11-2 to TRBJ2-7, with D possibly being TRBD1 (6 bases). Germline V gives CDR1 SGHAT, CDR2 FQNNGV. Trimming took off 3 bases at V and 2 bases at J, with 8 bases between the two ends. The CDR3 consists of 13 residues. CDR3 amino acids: CASSFYRAYEQYF. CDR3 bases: TGTGCCAGCAGCTTCTACAGGGCCTACGAGCAGTACTTC.

In DNA form, the CDR3 reads TGTGCCAGCAGCAAAATACGGGCACCGCACTTC. As protein: CASSKIRAPHF. V and J are TRBV21-1 and TRBJ2-5. TRBV21-1 counts as a pseudogene. The CDR3 length is 11 residues.

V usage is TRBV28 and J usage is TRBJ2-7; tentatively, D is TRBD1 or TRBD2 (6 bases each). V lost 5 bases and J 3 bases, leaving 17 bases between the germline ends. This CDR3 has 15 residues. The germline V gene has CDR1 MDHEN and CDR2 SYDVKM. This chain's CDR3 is CASSGGTGQVYEQYF. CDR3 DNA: TGTGCCAGCAGTGGGGGGACGGGACAAGTCTACGAGCAGTACTTC.

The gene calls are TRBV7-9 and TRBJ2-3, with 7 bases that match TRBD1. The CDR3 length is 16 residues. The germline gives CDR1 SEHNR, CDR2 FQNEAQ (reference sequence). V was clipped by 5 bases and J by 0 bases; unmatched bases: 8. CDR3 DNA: TGTGCCAGCAGCCCAAGGGACAGCAAGAGCACAGATACGCAGTATTTT. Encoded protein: CASSPRDSKSTDTQYF.

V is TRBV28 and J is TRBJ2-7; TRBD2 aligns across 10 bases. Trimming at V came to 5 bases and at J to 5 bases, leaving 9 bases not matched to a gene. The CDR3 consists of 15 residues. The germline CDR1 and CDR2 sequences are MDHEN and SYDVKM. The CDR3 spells CASSPSGSWADEQYF. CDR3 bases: TGTGCCAGCAGTCCTAGCGGGAGTTGGGCGGACGAGCAGTACTTC.

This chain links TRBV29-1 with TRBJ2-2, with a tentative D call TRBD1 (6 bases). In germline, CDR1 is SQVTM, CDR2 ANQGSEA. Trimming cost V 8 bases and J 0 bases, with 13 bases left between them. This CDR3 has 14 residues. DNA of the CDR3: TGCAGCATCGAACGGGACACGAACACCGGGGAGCTGTTTTTT. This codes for CSIERDTNTGELFF.

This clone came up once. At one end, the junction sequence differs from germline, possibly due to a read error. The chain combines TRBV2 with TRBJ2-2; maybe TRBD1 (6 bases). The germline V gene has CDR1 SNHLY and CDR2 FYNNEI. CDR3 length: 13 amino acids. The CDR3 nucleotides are TGTGCCAGCAGTGAACGGGACACAGGGGAGCTGTTTTTT. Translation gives CASSERDTGELFF.

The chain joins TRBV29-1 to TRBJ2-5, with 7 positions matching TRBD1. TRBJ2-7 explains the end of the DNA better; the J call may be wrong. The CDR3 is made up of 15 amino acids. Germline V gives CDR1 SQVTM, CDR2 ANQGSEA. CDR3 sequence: CSVEDLRDSSYEQYF. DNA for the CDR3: TGCAGCGTTGAAGACCTCCGGGACAGCTCCTACGAGCAGTACTTC.

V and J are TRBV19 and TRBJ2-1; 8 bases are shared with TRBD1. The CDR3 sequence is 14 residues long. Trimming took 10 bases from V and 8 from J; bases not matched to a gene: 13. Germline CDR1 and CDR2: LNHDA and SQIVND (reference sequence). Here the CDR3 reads CATLRDRLGHEQFF. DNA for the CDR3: TGTGCCACCCTCCGGGACAGGCTCGGTCATGAGCAGTTCTTC.

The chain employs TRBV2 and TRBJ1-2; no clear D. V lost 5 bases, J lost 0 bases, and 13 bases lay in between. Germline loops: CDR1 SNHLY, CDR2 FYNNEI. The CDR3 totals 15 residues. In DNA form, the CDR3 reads TGTGCCAGCAGTATATTCGACCAATCTAACTATGGCTACACCTTC. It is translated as CASSIFDQSNYGYTF.

This chain's CDR3 is CASSEEGSNTGELFF. The CDR3 DNA follows: TGTGCCAGCAGTGAGGAGGGATCGAACACCGGGGAGCTGTTTTTT. The gene calls are TRBV6-4 and TRBJ2-2, with D tentatively TRBD2 (6 bases). This CDR3 contains 15 residues. Germline V CDR1 and CDR2: MRHNA, SNTAGT. V gave up 3 bases and J gave up 0 bases, with 8 bases separating them.

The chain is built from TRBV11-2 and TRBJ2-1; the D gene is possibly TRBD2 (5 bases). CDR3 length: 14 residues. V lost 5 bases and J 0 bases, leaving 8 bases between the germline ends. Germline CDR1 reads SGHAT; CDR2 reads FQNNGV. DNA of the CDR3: TGTGCCAGCAGCCCGGGGAGCTCCTACAATGAGCAGTTCTTC. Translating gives CASSPGSSYNEQFF.

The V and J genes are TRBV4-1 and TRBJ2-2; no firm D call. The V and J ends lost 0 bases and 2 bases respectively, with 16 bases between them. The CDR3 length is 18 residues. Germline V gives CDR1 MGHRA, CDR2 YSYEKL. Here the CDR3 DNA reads TGCGCCAGCAGCCAAGACGGAGACCCCCTTATCAACACCGGGGAGCTGTTTTTT. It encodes CASSQDGDPLINTGELFF.

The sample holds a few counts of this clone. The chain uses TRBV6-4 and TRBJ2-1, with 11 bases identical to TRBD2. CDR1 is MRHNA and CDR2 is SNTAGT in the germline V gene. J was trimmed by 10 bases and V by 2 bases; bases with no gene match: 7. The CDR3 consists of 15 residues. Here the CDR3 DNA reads TGTGCCAGCAGTGACAAGTCTAGCGGGGGGACCGAGCAGTTCTTC. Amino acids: CASSDKSSGGTEQFF.

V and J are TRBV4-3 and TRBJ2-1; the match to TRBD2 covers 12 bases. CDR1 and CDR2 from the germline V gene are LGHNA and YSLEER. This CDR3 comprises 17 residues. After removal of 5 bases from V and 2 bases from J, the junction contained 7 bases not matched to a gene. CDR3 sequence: CASSARLAGDTYNEQFF. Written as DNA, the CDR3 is TGCGCCAGCAGCGCGAGACTAGCGGGGGACACCTACAATGAGCAGTTCTTC.

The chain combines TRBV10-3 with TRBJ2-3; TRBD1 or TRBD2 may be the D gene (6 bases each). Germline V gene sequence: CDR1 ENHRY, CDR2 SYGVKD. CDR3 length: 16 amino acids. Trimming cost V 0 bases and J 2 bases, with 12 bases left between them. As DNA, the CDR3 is TGTGCCATCAGTGAGTCTTCGGGGGCCCCCACAGATACGCAGTATTTT. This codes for CAISESSGAPTDTQYF.

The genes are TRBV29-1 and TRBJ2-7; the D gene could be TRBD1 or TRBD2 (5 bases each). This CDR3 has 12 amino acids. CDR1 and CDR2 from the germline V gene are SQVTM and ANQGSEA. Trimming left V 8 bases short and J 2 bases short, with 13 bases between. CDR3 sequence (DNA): TGCAGCATCCGGACGGGACCCTACGAGCAGTACTTC. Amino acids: CSIRTGPYEQYF.